The rows below give T cell receptor beta chains drawn from one sample of a study of cytomegalovirus exposure and HLA in healthy donors. Assay: immunoSEQ multiplex PCR; the TCRdb copy retains only in-frame clones and omits some. The repertoire holds roughly 200,000 clones, with almost 85% as singletons. Sample: PBMCs. The receptors derive from a woman aged 50 to 65 in good health and CMV-seronegative. Both conserved end residues are part of each CDR3. Each record gives: CDR3 DNA, CDR3 protein, D gene, V gene, J gene, clone size. A D gene is named only where the DNA matches it firmly. The size field is filled for only some rows; it gives once, few, many or a size class.

CDR3 DNA: TGTGCCTGGAGTGTGGCCCGGCGGACATTAGGACGGTATGGCTACACCTTC; CDR3 protein: CAWSVARRTLGRYGYTF; D gene: -; V gene: TRBV30; J gene: TRBJ1-2; clone size: -
CDR3 DNA: TGTGCCAGTAGTACAGGACAGGGTCCAGATACGCAGTATTTT; CDR3 protein: CASSTGQGPDTQYF; D gene: TRBD1; V gene: TRBV19; J gene: TRBJ2-3; clone size: -
CDR3 DNA: TGTGCCAGTAAAGCCTCCGGGAGGGATAACAATGAGCAGTTCTTC; CDR3 protein: CASKASGRDNNEQFF; D gene: TRBD2; V gene: TRBV19; J gene: TRBJ2-1; clone size: -
CDR3 DNA: TGCGCCAGCAGCTCCAGGGAAAATTCACCCCTCCACTTT; CDR3 protein: CASSSRENSPLHF; D gene: -; V gene: TRBV5-1; J gene: TRBJ1-6; clone size: -
CDR3 DNA: TGTGCCACCCCGCGGTCGAGCACTACCTACGAGCAGTACTTC; CDR3 protein: CATPRSSTTYEQYF; D gene: -; V gene: TRBV28; J gene: TRBJ2-7; clone size: -
CDR3 DNA: TGTGCCAGCAGTGGATACCGTTTAGCGGGAATCAATGAGCAGTTCTTC; CDR3 protein: CASSGYRLAGINEQFF; D gene: TRBD2; V gene: TRBV25-1; J gene: TRBJ2-1; clone size: -
CDR3 DNA: TGTGCCAGCTCACCAACGGGGGTGGACGCTGAAGCTTTCTTT; CDR3 protein: CASSPTGVDAEAFF; D gene: -; V gene: TRBV18; J gene: TRBJ1-1; clone size: -
CDR3 DNA: TGTGCCAGCTCATACGGGGGAACCCGAAACACCATATATTTT; CDR3 protein: CASSYGGTRNTIYF; D gene: -; V gene: TRBV28; J gene: TRBJ1-3; clone size: -
CDR3 DNA: TGTGCCAGTAACCCGACAGGGGTAGAGACCCAGTACTTC; CDR3 protein: CASNPTGVETQYF; D gene: TRBD1; V gene: TRBV19; J gene: TRBJ2-5; clone size: -
CDR3 DNA: TGTGCCAGCAGCTTAGCGGGGGGGTACGAGCAGTACTTC; CDR3 protein: CASSLAGGYEQYF; D gene: TRBD2; V gene: TRBV7-9; J gene: TRBJ2-7; clone size: -
CDR3 DNA: TGTGCCATCAATTCCAAGGGGAAGGGAATTCGTAGGGGGAGCAATCAGCCCCAGCATTTT; CDR3 protein: CAINSKGKGIRRGSNQPQHF; D gene: -; V gene: TRBV21-1; J gene: TRBJ1-5; clone size: -
CDR3 DNA: TGTGCCAGTAGCCCCGCCCTGGAGGCTTTAAAGGAGACCCAGTACTTC; CDR3 protein: CASSPALEALKETQYF; D gene: -; V gene: TRBV19; J gene: TRBJ2-5; clone size: few
CDR3 DNA: TGTGCCAGCAGGCAGGGGGTTTCGGCTGAAGCTTTCTTT; CDR3 protein: CASRQGVSAEAFF; D gene: TRBD1; V gene: TRBV7-2; J gene: TRBJ1-1; clone size: -
CDR3 DNA: TGTGCCAGCAGCAAAATAGGGGTAGGCGGGGTCTCGGAAGAGCAGTACTTC; CDR3 protein: CASSKIGVGGVSEEQYF; D gene: -; V gene: TRBV21-1; J gene: TRBJ2-7; clone size: -
CDR3 DNA: TGTGCCAGCGAATCAGGGAATCAGCCCCAGCATTTT; CDR3 protein: CASESGNQPQHF; D gene: -; V gene: TRBV2; J gene: TRBJ1-5; clone size: -
CDR3 DNA: TGTGCCAGCTCACGCAGTCCTAATGAAAAACTGTTTTTT; CDR3 protein: CASSRSPNEKLFF; D gene: -; V gene: TRBV18; J gene: TRBJ1-4; clone size: -
CDR3 DNA: TGCGCCAGCAGCTTGGCTCCGGCTAGCGGGACCGAGACCCAGTACTTC; CDR3 protein: CASSLAPASGTETQYF; D gene: TRBD2; V gene: TRBV5-1; J gene: TRBJ2-5; clone size: -
CDR3 DNA: TGTGCCAGCTCATCTGATCTTGGCGGTAACTATGGCTACACCTTC; CDR3 protein: CASSSDLGGNYGYTF; D gene: -; V gene: TRBV18; J gene: TRBJ1-2; clone size: -
CDR3 DNA: TGTGCCAGCAGCACTCCAGGGAAGAACACAGATACGCAGTATTTT; CDR3 protein: CASSTPGKNTDTQYF; D gene: -; V gene: TRBV6-5; J gene: TRBJ2-3; clone size: -
CDR3 DNA: TGTGCCAGCAGTGTGCAGGGCTCCAATCAGCCCCAGCATTTT; CDR3 protein: CASSVQGSNQPQHF; D gene: -; V gene: TRBV6-1; J gene: TRBJ1-5; clone size: -
CDR3 DNA: TGTGCCAGCAGCATACTAGCGGGAGGTGATACGCAGTATTTT; CDR3 protein: CASSILAGGDTQYF; D gene: TRBD2; V gene: TRBV11-2; J gene: TRBJ2-3; clone size: -
CDR3 DNA: TGTGCCAGCAGTTTATCAACCACAGGGTCCTACGAGCAGTACTTC; CDR3 protein: CASSLSTTGSYEQYF; D gene: -; V gene: TRBV27; J gene: TRBJ2-7; clone size: -
CDR3 DNA: TGTGCCAGCAGCCTCCGGGGAAGAGATGAAAAACTGTTTTTT; CDR3 protein: CASSLRGRDEKLFF; D gene: -; V gene: TRBV27; J gene: TRBJ1-4; clone size: -
CDR3 DNA: TGCGCCAGCAGCTTGGGGGCCCTCTTCGACGAGCAGTACTTC; CDR3 protein: CASSLGALFDEQYF; D gene: -; V gene: TRBV5-1; J gene: TRBJ2-7; clone size: -
CDR3 DNA: TGTGCCAGCAGTTTACCCCGGACTAGCGGGACAACCTACGAGCAGTACTTC; CDR3 protein: CASSLPRTSGTTYEQYF; D gene: TRBD2; V gene: TRBV28; J gene: TRBJ2-7; clone size: -
CDR3 DNA: TGTGCCAGCAGCGTCTTATCTAGAGTCCCCTACAATGAGCAGTTCTTC; CDR3 protein: CASSVLSRVPYNEQFF; D gene: -; V gene: TRBV9; J gene: TRBJ2-1; clone size: -
CDR3 DNA: TGTGCCAGCAGCCAAGCTGTGGACTTTGGCCTGGGTGAGCAGTTCTTC; CDR3 protein: CASSQAVDFGLGEQFF; D gene: -; V gene: TRBV4-2; J gene: TRBJ2-1; clone size: -
CDR3 DNA: TGTGCCAGCACGCCGGGACTAGCGGGAGTCCACGAGCAGTACTTC; CDR3 protein: CASTPGLAGVHEQYF; D gene: TRBD2; V gene: TRBV6-6; J gene: TRBJ2-7; clone size: -
CDR3 DNA: TGTGCCAGCAGCTGGCCACTAACTCAAGAGACCCAGTACTTC; CDR3 protein: CASSWPLTQETQYF; D gene: -; V gene: TRBV5-4; J gene: TRBJ2-5; clone size: -
CDR3 DNA: TGTGCCAGCAGCTTTACCTGGACAGGGCAAGAGACCCAGTACTTC; CDR3 protein: CASSFTWTGQETQYF; D gene: TRBD1; V gene: TRBV7-6; J gene: TRBJ2-5; clone size: -
CDR3 DNA: TGTGCCAGCAGATCAGGGGTACGCGAGACCCAGTACTTC; CDR3 protein: CASRSGVRETQYF; D gene: -; V gene: TRBV27; J gene: TRBJ2-5; clone size: -